These 14 T cell receptor beta chains came from one sample sequenced in a study of T cell responses to AZD1222 COVID-19 vaccine. The assay was immunoSEQ multiplex PCR, and TCRdb's table has in-frame clones only and misses some. This table has some 70,000 clones, 80% appearing once. The specimen was peripheral blood, collected 28 days after the second AZD1222 dose. The origin of the receptors is an adult who received the AZD1222 COVID-19 vaccine.

The rearrangement links TRBV5-1 to TRBJ1-4; D is unresolved. The V gene's germline CDR1 is SGHRS and CDR2 YFSETQ. Trimming took 4 bases from V and 0 from J, leaving 10 bases between them. This CDR3 has 15 amino acids. CDR3 amino acids: CASSETEATNEKLFF. DNA of the CDR3: TGCGCCAGCAGCGAAACAGAGGCAACTAATGAAAAACTGTTTTTT.

The V and J genes are TRBV7-2 and TRBJ1-6; unclear D gene. V lost 0 bases and J lost 7, with 7 bases in between. There are 14 residues in the CDR3. Germline CDR1 SGHTA, CDR2 FQGNSA. CDR3 residues: CASSLADGNSPLHF. Written as DNA, the CDR3 is TGTGCCAGCAGCTTAGCGGACGGGAATTCACCCCTCCACTTT.

This clone came up a few times. V and J are TRBV19 and TRBJ2-6, with D unclear. V was pared by 3 bases and J by 2 bases, with 17 bases between. Germline CDR1 is LNHDA and CDR2 is SQIVND (reference sequence). The CDR3 runs 18 residues. CDR3 protein: CASSMVWWEIAGANVLTF. Here the CDR3 DNA reads TGTGCCAGTAGTATGGTCTGGTGGGAAATTGCTGGGGCCAACGTCCTGACTTTC.

The CDR3 region has the DNA TGTGCCAGCAGTTCCTGGGACGGAACCTACGAGCAGTACTTC. Translated: CASSSWDGTYEQYF. The chain has TRBV28 and TRBJ2-7, with D tentatively TRBD1 or TRBD2 (5 bases each). V lost 4 bases to trimming and J lost 2 bases, with 12 bases between them. Germline V gene sequence: CDR1 MDHEN, CDR2 SYDVKM. The CDR3 runs 14 residues.

CDR3: CASGDSEKLFF. The CDR3 nucleotides are TGTGCCAGCGGGGATTCGGAAAAACTGTTTTTT. The rearrangement joins TRBV2 to TRBJ1-4; D not certain. Germline CDR1 and CDR2: SNHLY and FYNNEI. V was trimmed by 8 bases and J by 8 bases, leaving 9 bases between them. The CDR3 runs to 11 residues.

The rearrangement joins TRBV3-1 (or the pseudogene TRBV3-2) to TRBJ2-2; D perhaps matches TRBD1 (5 bases). Per germline, CDR1 LGHDT and CDR2 YNNKEL (reference sequence). Trimming left V 6 bases short and J 0 bases short, with 8 bases between. The CDR3 has 14 amino acids. CDR3 nucleotide sequence: TGTGCCAGCAGACAGGCAACGAACACCGGGGAGCTGTTTTTT. It specifies CASRQATNTGELFF.

The genes are TRBV18 and TRBJ1-5; D remains ambiguous. V was cut by 2 bases and J by 3 bases, with 8 bases left in between. The CDR3 consists of 14 residues. Germline V gene lookup returns CDR1 KGHSH and CDR2 LQKENI. CDR3 in DNA: TGTGCCAGCTCACCATCTATGGACAATCAGCCCCAGCATTTT. Translation gives CASSPSMDNQPQHF.

This sequence joins TRBV27 and TRBJ2-1; the D is unclear. The CDR3 is 15 amino acids. Germline V CDR1 and CDR2: MNHEY, SMNVEV (reference sequence). The ends were cut back, 2 bases at V and 0 bases at J, with 8 bases in the middle. This CDR3 is CASSLMGYSYNEQFF. In DNA form, the CDR3 reads TGTGCCAGCAGTTTAATGGGATACTCCTACAATGAGCAGTTCTTC.

The CDR3 spells CASSFPGGNTEAFF. DNA of the CDR3: TGTGCCAGCAGTTTCCCTGGGGGGAACACTGAAGCTTTCTTT. The chain recombines TRBV28 with TRBJ1-1, with D maybe TRBD1 (5 bases). Trimming took 3 bases from V and 1 from J, leaving 9 bases between them. Germline assignment: CDR1 MDHEN and CDR2 SYDVKM. The CDR3 loop spans 14 amino acids. The variable domain in full, completed from reference TRBV28 and TRBJ1-1, reads DVKVTQSSRYLVKRTGEKVFLECVQDMDHENMFWYRQDPGLGLRLIYFSYDVKMKEKGDIPEGYSVSREKKERFSLILESASTNQTSMYLCASSFPGGNTEAFFGQGTRLTVV.

This sequence joins TRBV29-1 and TRBJ2-5, with D uncertain. This CDR3 has 11 residues. Germline values: CDR1 SQVTM, CDR2 ANQGSEA. Trimming stripped 7 bases from V and 4 bases from J, with 10 bases between. The CDR3 here is CSGVKGETQYF. The CDR3 nucleotides read TGCAGCGGTGTAAAAGGAGAGACCCAGTACTTC.

V is TRBV5-1 and J is TRBJ1-1; no clear D gene. V lost 0 bases and J lost 1, with 4 bases in between. This CDR3 comprises 13 residues. Germline V gene data show CDR1 as SGHRS and CDR2 as YFSETQ. The chain's CDR3 is CASSLEENTEAFF. The CDR3 DNA follows: TGCGCCAGCAGCTTGGAAGAGAACACTGAAGCTTTCTTT.

This clone was observed a handful of times. The chain has TRBV3-1 (or the pseudogene TRBV3-2) and TRBJ1-1; D gene ambiguous. This CDR3 has 13 amino acids. V was cut by 6 bases and J by 8 bases, with 16 bases left in between. Germline V gene lookup returns CDR1 LGHDT and CDR2 YNNKEL (reference sequence). CDR3 DNA sequence: TGTGCCAGCAGTCCTACCGGGAACTACGAAGCTTTCTTT. It is translated as CASSPTGNYEAFF.

The chain uses TRBV7-9 and TRBJ2-7; 8 nucleotides match TRBD1. Germline CDR1 reads SEHNR; CDR2 reads FQNEAQ (reference sequence). Unmatched junction bases numbered 23, after V lost 3 bases and J lost 7 bases. The CDR3 totals 19 residues. The CDR3 reads CASSFTRDRRFGARSEQYF. The CDR3 nucleotides are TGTGCCAGCAGCTTCACCCGGGACAGGAGGTTTGGCGCGCGGTCGGAGCAGTACTTC.

The chain is built from TRBV7-9 and TRBJ2-5, with TRBD1 matching over 7 bases. Germline lookup yields CDR1 SEHNR and CDR2 FQNEAQ (reference sequence). The CDR3 is 14 amino acids. The trim removed 5 bases at V and 3 bases at J, leaving 6 bases unmatched. For the CDR3, the DNA is TGTGCCAGCAGCCCGGCCGGGACAGAAGAGACCCAGTACTTC. Translating it yields CASSPAGTEETQYF.